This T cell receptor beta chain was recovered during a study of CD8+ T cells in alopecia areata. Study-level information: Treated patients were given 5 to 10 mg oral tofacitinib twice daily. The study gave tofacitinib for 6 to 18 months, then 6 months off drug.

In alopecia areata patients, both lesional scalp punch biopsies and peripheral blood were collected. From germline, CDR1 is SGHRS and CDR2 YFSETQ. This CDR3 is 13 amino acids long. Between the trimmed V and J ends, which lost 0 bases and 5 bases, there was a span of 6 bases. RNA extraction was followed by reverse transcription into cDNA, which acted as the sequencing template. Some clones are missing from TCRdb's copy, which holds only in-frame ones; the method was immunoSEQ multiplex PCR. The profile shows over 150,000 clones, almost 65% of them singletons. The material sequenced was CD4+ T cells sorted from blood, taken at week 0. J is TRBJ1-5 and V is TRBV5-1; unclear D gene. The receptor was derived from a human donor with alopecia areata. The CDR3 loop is CASSLDSYQPQHF. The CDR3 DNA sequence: TGCGCCAGCAGCTTGGACTCCTATCAGCCCCAGCATTTT.